This T cell receptor beta chain was recovered during a study of blood T cell repertoires in COVID-19. There are 13 residues in the CDR3. V was clipped by 5 bases and J by 6 bases, with 10 bases between them. Per the germline V gene, CDR1 is SGHTA and CDR2 is FQGNSA. Per the original methods: By means of reference gene primer amplification, nucleated cell counts were estimated. The protocol was immunoSEQ multiplex PCR, while the TCRdb copy is restricted to in-frame clones and leaves out a portion. The V and J calls and clone size are taken from that table; D and trimming were inferred from the DNA. The table shows hundreds of thousands of clones, with around 82% occurring only once.

V and J are TRBV7-2 and TRBJ2-2, with a weak D call TRBD2 (5 bases). Sequencing was done on a sample of peripheral blood. This sequence was found in a woman of 80 years or more with active or convalescent COVID-19. The CDR3 DNA sequence: TGTGCCAGCAGCAATGGGCGGGCCGGGGAGCTGTTTTTT. This gives the protein CASSNGRAGELFF.